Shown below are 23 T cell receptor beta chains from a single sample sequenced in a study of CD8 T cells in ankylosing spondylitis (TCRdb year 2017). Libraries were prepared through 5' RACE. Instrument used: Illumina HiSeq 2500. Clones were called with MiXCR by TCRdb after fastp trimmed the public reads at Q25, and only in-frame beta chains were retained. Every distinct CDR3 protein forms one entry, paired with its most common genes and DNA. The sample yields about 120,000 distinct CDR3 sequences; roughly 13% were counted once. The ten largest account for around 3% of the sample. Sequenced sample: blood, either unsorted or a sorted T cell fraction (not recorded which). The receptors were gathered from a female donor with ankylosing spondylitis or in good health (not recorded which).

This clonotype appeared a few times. Written as DNA, the CDR3 is TGTGCCAGCAGCTTAAAGACTAGCGAATACAATGAGCAGTTCTTC. Translating gives CASSLKTSEYNEQFF. J is TRBJ2-1 and V is TRBV5-5, with 8 bases aligning to TRBD2. The CDR3 covers 15 residues. Losses at the gene ends were 2 bases for V and 4 bases for J; bases not matched to a gene: 5. Germline V gene lookup returns CDR1 SGHKS and CDR2 YYEKEE (reference sequence).

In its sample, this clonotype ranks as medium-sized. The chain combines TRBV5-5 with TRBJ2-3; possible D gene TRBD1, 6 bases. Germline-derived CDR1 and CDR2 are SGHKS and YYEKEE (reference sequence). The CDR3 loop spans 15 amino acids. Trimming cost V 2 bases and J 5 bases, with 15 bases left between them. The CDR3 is CASSLKGVRRDTQYF. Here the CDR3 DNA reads TGTGCCAGCAGCTTAAAGGGGGTACGTCGAGATACGCAGTATTTT.

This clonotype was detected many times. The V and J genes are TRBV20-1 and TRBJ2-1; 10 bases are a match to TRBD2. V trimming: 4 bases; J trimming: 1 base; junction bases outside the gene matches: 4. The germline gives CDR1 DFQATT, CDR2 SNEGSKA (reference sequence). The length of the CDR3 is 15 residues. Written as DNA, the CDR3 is TGCAGTGCTACAGCTAGCGGGAGATCCTACAATGAGCAGTTCTTC. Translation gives CSATASGRSYNEQFF.

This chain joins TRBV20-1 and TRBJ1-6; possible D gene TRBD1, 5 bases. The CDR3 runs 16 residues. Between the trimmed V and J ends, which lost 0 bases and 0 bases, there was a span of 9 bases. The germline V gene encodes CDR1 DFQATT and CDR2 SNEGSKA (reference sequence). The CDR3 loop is CSAREQAPSYNSPLHF. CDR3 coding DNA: TGCAGTGCTAGAGAACAGGCCCCCTCCTATAATTCACCCCTCCACTTT.

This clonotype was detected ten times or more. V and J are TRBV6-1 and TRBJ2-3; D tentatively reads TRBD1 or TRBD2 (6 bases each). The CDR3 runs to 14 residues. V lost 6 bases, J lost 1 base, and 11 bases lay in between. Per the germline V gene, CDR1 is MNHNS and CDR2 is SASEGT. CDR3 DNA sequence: TGTGCCAGCAGGGAGGGGGGCCGCACAGATACGCAGTATTTT. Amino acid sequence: CASREGGRTDTQYF.

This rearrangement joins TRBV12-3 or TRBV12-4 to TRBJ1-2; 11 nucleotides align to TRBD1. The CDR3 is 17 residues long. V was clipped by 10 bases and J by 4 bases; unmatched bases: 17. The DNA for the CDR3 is TGTGCCACCCTGCGATTTTGGACAGGGGGCTTATCCTATGGCTACACCTTC. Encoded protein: CATLRFWTGGLSYGYTF.

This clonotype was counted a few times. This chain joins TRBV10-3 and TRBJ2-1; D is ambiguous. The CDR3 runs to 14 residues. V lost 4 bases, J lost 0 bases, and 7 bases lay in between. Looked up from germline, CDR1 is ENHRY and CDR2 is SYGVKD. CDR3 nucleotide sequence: TGTGCCATCAGTGCGTCTGGCTCCTACAATGAGCAGTTCTTC. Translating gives CAISASGSYNEQFF.

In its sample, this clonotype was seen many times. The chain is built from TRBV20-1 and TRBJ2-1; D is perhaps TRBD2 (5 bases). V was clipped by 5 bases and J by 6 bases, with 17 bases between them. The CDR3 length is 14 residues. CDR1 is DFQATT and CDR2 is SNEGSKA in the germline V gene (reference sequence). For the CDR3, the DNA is TGCAGTGCTTTTTCATTGGATGCGGGCAATGAGCAGTTCTTC. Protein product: CSAFSLDAGNEQFF.

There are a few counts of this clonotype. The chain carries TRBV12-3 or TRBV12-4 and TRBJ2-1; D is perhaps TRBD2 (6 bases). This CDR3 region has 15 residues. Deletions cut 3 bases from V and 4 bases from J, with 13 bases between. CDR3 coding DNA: TGTGCCAGCAGTTTCGCCGGGGGTTGGTACAATGAGCAGTTCTTC. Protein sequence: CASSFAGGWYNEQFF.

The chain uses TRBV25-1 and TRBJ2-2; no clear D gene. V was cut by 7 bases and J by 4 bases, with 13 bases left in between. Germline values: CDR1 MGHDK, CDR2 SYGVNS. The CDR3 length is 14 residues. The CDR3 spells CASKGPMGTGELFF. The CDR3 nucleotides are TGTGCCAGCAAGGGTCCTATGGGCACCGGGGAGCTGTTTTTT.

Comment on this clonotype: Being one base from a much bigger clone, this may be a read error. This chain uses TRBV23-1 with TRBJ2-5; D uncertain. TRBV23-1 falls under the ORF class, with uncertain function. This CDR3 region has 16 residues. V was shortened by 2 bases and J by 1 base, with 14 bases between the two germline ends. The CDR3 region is CASSQLNRSGQETQYF. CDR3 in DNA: TGCGCCAGCAGTCAACTGAATCGGTCAGGCCAAGAGACCCAGTACTTC.

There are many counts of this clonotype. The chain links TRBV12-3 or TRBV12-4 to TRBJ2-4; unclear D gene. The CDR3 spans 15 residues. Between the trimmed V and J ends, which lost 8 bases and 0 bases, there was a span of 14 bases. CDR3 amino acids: CASGDFDLAKNIQYF. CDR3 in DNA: TGTGCCAGCGGGGATTTTGACCTAGCCAAAAACATTCAGTACTTC.

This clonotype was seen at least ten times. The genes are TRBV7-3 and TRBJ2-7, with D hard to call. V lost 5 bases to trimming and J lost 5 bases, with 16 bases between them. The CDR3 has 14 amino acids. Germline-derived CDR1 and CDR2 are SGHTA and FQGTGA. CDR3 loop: CASSPYPDRDEQYF. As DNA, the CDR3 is TGTGCCAGCAGCCCTTACCCGGACCGCGACGAGCAGTACTTC.

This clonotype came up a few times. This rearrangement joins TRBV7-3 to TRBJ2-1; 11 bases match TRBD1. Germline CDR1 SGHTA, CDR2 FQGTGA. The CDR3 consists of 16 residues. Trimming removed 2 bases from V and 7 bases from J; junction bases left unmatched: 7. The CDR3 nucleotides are TGTGCCAGCAGCTTAGTCGGGACAGGGGGGGGAAATGAGCAGTTCTTC. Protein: CASSLVGTGGGNEQFF.

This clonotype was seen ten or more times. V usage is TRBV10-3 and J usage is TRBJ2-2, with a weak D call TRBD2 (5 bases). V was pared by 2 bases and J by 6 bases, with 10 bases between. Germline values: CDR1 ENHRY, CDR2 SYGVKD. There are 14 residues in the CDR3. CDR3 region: CAISEVQEAGELFF. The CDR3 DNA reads TGTGCCATCAGTGAGGTGCAGGAGGCCGGGGAGCTGTTTTTT.

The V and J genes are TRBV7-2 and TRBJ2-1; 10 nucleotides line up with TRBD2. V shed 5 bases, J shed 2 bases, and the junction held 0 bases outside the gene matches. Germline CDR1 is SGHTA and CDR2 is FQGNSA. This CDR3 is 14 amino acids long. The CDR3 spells CASSGLAAYNEQFF. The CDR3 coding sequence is TGTGCCAGCAGCGGACTAGCGGCCTACAATGAGCAGTTCTTC.

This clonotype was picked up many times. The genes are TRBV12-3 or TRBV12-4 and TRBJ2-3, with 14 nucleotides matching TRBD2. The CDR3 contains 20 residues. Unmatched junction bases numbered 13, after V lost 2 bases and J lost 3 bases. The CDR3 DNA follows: TGTGCCAGCAGTTTAAGGTCCCGGACTAGCGGGGGGCCGGCGACAGATACGCAGTATTTT. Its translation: CASSLRSRTSGGPATDTQYF.

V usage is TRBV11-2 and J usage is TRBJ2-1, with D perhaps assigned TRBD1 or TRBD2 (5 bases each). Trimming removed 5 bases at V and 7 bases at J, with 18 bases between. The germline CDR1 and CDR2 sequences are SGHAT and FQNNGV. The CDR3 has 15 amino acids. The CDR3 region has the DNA TGTGCCAGCAGCCTAGCCGGACAAAGATCAAATGAGCAGTTCTTC. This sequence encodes CASSLAGQRSNEQFF.

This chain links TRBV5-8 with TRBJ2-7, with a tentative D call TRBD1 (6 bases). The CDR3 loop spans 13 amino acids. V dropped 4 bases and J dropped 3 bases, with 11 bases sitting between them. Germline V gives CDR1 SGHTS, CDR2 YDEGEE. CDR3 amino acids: CASSPGTHYEQYF. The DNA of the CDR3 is TGTGCCAGCAGCCCCGGGACACACTACGAGCAGTACTTC.

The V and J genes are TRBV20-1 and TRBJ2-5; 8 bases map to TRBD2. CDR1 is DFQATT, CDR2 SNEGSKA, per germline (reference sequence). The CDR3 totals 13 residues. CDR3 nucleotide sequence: TGCAGCGCCGAGGAGCCGGGACTAGTGGCCCAGTACTTC. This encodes CSAEEPGLVAQYF.

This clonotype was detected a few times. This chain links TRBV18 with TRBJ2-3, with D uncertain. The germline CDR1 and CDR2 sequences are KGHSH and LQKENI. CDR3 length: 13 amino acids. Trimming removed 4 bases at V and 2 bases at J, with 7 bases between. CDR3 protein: CASSLHDTDTQYF. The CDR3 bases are TGTGCCAGCTCACTACACGACACAGATACGCAGTATTTT.

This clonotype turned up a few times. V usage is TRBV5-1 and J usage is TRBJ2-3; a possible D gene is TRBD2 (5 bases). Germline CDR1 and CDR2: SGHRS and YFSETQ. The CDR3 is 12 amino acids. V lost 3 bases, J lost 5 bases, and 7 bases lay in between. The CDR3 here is CASSWAGDTQYF. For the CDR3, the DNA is TGCGCCAGCAGCTGGGCGGGAGATACGCAGTATTTT.

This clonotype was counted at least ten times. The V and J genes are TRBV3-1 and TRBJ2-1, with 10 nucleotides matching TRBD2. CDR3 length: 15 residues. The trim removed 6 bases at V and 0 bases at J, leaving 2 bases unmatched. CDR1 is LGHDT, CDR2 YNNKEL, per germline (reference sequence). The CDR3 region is CASSRTSGSYNEQFF. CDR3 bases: TGTGCCAGCAGTCGGACTAGCGGCTCCTACAATGAGCAGTTCTTC.